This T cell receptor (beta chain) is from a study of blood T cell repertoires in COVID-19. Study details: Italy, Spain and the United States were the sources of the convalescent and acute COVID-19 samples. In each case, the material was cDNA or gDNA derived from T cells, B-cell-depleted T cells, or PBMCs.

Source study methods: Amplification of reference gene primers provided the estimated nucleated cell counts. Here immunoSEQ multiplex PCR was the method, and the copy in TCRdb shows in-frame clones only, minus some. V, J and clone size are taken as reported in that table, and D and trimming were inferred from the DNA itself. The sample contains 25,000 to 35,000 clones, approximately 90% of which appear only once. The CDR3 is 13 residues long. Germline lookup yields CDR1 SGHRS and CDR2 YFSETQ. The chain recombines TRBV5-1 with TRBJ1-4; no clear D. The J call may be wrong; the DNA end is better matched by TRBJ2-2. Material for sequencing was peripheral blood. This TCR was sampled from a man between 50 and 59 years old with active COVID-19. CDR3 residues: CASSLGTGGELFF. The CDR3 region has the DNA TGCGCCAGCAGCTTGGGAACGGGCGGGGAGCTGTTTTTT.